Shown below are 2 T cell receptor beta chains from a single sample sequenced in a study of technical replicates of blood from several donors. Measured with immunoSEQ multiplex PCR; TCRdb has only the in-frame clones, and not every one. The repertoire holds about 100,000 clones, with approximately 94% as singletons. Material: T cells isolated from PBMCs. The receptors originated from a human donor in good health.

This clone has more than one count but fewer than ten. The gene calls are TRBV10-1 and TRBJ1-1; D not resolved. CDR1 is WNHNN and CDR2 is SYGVQD in the germline V gene (reference sequence). The CDR3 has 13 residues. Trimming took 4 bases from V and 2 from J, leaving 8 bases between them. The chain's CDR3 is CASSAGFNTEAFF. CDR3 bases: TGCGCCAGCAGTGCAGGATTTAACACTGAAGCTTTCTTT.

This rearrangement joins TRBV7-6 to TRBJ2-1; D might be TRBD2 (6 bases). This CDR3 region has 14 residues. CDR1 is SGHVS and CDR2 is FNYEAQ in the germline V gene. V was trimmed by 5 bases and J by 5 bases, leaving 13 bases between them. This CDR3 is CASSLAGGNNEQFF. The CDR3 nucleotides are TGTGCCAGCAGCCTCGCCGGCGGGAACAATGAGCAGTTCTTC.